The TCR beta chain described here comes from a study of blood T cell repertoires in COVID-19. Across the whole study: Samples taken during acute and convalescent COVID-19 were collected in the United States, Italy and Spain. From T cells, B-cell-depleted T cells, or PBMCs came the material, which was cDNA or gDNA.

CDR1 and CDR2 from the germline V gene are MNHEY and SVGAGI. V shed 5 bases and J shed 7 bases, with 12 bases lying between them. The CDR3 is made up of 12 amino acids. In the authors' methods: How many nucleated cells were present was estimated from reference gene primer amplification. Produced via immunoSEQ multiplex PCR; TCRdb's table is partial and in-frame only. For V, J and clone size, that table is used; D and trimming come from the DNA. This table has some 200,000 clones, about 90% appearing once. Material: peripheral blood. The rearrangement joins TRBV6-5 to TRBJ2-7; possibly TRBD2 for D (5 bases). The sequence was collected from a man under 40 with acute or convalescent COVID-19. Here the CDR3 DNA reads TGTGCCAGCAGTAATCTAGGGAGAGAGCAGTACTTC. It yields the protein CASSNLGREQYF.